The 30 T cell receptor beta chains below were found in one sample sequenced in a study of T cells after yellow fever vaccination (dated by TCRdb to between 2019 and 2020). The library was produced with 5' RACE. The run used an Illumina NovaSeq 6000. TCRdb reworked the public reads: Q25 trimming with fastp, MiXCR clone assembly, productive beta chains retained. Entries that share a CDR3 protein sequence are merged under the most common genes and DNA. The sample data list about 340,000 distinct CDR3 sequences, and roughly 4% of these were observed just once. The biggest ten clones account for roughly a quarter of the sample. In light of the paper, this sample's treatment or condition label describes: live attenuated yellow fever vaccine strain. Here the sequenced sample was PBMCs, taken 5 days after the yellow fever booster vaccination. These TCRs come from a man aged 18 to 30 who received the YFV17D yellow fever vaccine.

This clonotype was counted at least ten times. CDR3 DNA: TGTGCCAGCAAAATCGGGACAGAAACCTACGAGCAGTACGTC. This sequence encodes CASKIGTETYEQYV. V usage is TRBV27 and J usage is TRBJ2-7; 7 nucleotides align to TRBD1. The CDR3 sequence is 14 residues long. The germline V gene has CDR1 MNHEY and CDR2 SMNVEV (reference sequence). The junction had 8 bases not matched to a gene; V was cut back by 7 bases and J by 2 bases.

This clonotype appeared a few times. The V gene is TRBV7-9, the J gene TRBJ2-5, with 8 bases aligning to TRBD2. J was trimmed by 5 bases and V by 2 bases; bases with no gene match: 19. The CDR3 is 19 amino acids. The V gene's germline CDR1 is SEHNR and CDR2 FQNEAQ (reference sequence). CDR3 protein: CASSLRRGALRFYRETQYF. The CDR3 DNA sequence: TGTGCCAGCAGCTTACGGCGGGGGGCATTACGTTTTTATCGGGAGACCCAGTACTTC. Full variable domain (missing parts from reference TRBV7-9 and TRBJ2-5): DTGVSQNPRHKITKRGQNVTFRCDPISEHNRLYWYRQTLGQGPEFLTYFQNEAQLEKSRLLSDRFSAERPKGSFSTLEIQRTEQGDSAMYLCASSLRRGALRFYRETQYFGPGTRLLVL.

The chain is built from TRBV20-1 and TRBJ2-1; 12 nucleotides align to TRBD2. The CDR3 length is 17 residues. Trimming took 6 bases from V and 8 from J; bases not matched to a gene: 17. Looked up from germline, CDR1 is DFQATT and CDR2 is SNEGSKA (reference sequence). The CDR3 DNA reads TGCAGTGCCGGAGGGCTAGCGGGGGGGCCGCGGTTGGATGAGCAGTTCTTC. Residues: CSAGGLAGGPRLDEQFF.

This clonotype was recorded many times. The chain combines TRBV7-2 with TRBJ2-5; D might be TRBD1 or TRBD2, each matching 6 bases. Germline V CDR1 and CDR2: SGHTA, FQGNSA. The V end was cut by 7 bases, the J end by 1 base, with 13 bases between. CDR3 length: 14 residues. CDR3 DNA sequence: TGTGCCAGCACGAGAAGGGGGGCCCAAGAGACCCAGTACTTC. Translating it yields CASTRRGAQETQYF.

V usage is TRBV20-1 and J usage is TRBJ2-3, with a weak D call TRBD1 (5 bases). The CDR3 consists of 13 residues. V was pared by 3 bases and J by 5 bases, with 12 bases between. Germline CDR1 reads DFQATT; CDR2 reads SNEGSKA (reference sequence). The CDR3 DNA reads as TGCAGTGCTAGGGGCCAGGGTGGAGATACGCAGTATTTT. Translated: CSARGQGGDTQYF.

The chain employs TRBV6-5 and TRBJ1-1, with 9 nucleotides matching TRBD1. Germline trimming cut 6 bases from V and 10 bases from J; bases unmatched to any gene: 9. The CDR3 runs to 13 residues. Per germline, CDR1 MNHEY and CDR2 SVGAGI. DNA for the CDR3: TGTGCCAGCAGACTCGGACAGGGGAGGGGAGCTTTCTTT. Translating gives CASRLGQGRGAFF.

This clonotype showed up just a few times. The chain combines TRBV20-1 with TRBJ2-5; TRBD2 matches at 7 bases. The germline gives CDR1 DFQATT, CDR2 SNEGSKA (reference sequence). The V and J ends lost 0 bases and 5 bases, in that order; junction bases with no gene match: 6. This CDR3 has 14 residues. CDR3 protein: CSARDRGLGETQYF. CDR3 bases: TGCAGTGCTAGAGATCGAGGACTAGGGGAGACCCAGTACTTC.

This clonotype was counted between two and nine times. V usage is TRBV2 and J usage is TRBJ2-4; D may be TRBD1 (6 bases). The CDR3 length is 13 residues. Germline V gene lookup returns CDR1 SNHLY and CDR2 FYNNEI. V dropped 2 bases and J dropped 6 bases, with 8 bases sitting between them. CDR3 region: CASSEQGTNIQYF. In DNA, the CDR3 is TGTGCCAGCAGTGAACAGGGGACAAACATTCAGTACTTC.

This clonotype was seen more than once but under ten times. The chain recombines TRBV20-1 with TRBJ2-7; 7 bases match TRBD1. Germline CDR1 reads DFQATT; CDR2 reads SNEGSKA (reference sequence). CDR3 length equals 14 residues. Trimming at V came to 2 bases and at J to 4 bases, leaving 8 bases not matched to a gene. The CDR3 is CSARSSDRAYEQYV. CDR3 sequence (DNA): TGCAGTGCTAGATCCTCCGACAGGGCTTACGAGCAGTACGTC.

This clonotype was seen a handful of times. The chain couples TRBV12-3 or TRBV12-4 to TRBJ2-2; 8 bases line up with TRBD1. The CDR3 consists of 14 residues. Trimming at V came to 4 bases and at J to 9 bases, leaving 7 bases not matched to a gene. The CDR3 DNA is TGTGCCAGCAGTTCGGACAGGGTGGTCCGGGAGCTGTTTTTT. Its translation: CASSSDRVVRELFF.

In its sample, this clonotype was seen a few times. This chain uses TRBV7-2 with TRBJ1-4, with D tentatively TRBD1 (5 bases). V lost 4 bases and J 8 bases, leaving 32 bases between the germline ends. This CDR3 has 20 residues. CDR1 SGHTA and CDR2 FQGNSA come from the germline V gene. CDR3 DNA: TGTGCCAGCAGCTCACCGATGGTTAGGGGAGGTCCAATTTCAGGGGAAAAACTGTTTTTT. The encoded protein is CASSSPMVRGGPISGEKLFF. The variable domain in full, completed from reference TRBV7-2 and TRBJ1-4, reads GAGVSQSPSNKVTEKGKDVELRCDPISGHTALYWYRQSLGQGLEFLIYFQGNSAPDKSGLPSDRFSAERTGGSVSTLTIQRTQQEDSAVYLCASSSPMVRGGPISGEKLFFGSGTQLSVL.

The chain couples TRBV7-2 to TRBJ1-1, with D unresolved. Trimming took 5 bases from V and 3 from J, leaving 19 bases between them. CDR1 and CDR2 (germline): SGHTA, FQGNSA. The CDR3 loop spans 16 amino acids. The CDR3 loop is CASSLGLRVADTEAFF. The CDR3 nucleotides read TGTGCCAGCAGCCTAGGGCTCCGGGTAGCGGACACTGAAGCTTTCTTT.

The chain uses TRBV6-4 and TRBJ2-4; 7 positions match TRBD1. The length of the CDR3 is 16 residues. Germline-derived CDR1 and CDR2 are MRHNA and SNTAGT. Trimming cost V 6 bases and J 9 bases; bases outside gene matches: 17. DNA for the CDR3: TGTGCCAGCAGCATTATTAAACAGGGGAATGTTCTCATTCAGTACTTC. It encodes CASSIIKQGNVLIQYF.

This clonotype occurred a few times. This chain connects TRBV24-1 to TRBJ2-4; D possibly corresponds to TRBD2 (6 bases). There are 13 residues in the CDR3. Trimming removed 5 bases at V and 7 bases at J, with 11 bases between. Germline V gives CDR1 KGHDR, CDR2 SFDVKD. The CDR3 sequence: CATSGAGFNIQYF. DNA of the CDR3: TGTGCCACCAGTGGGGCGGGGTTCAACATTCAGTACTTC.

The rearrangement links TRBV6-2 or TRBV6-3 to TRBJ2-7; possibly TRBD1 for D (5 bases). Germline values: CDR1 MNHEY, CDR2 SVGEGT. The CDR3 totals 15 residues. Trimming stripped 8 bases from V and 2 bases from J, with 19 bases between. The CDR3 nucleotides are TGTGCCAGCTGCAGGGCCCCCACATTTCCCTACGAGCAGTACGTC. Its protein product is CASCRAPTFPYEQYV.

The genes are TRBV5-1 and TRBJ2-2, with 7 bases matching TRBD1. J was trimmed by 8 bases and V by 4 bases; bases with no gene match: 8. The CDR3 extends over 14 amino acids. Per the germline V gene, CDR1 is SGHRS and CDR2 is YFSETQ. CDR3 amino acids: CASSRDRVRGELFF. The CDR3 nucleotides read TGCGCCAGCAGCCGTGACAGGGTTCGAGGGGAGCTGTTTTTT.

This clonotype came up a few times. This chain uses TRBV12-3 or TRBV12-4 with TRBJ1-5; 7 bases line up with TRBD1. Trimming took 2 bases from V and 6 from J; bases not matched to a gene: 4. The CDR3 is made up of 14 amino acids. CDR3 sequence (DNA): TGTGCCAGCAGTTTAAGCCAGGGGGTTCAGCCCCAGCATTTT. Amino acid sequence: CASSLSQGVQPQHF.

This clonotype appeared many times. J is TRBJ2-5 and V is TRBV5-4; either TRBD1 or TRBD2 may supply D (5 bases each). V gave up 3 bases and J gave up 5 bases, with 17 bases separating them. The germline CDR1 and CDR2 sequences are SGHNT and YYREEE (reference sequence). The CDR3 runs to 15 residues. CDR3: CASSSTGPVGETQYF. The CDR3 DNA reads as TGTGCCAGCAGCTCCACGGGACCCGTGGGTGAGACCCAGTACTTC.

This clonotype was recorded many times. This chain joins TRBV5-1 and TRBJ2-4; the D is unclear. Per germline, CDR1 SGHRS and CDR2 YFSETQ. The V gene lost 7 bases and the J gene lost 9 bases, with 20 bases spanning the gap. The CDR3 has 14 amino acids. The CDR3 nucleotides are TGCGCCAGCGGCCGAGACTGGACCGAGAGCATTCAGTACTTC. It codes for CASGRDWTESIQYF.

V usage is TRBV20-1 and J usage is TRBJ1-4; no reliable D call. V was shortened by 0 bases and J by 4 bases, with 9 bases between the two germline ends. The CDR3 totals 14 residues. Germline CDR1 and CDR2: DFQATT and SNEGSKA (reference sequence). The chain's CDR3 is CSARDTFFNEKLFF. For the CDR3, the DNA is TGCAGTGCTAGAGATACTTTCTTTAATGAAAAACTGTTTTTT.

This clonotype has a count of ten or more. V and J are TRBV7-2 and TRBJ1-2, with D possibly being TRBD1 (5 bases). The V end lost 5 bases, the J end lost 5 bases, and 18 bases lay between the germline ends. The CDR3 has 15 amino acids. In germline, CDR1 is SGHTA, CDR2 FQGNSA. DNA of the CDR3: TGTGCCAGCAGCAATCGGACGGGACTCCTATATGGCTACACCTTC. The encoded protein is CASSNRTGLLYGYTF.

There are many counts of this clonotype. The CDR3 nucleotides are TGTGCCAGCAGCCCCGCACCACAGGGGGCCGGGGAGCTGTTTTTT. Its protein is CASSPAPQGAGELFF. V and J are TRBV7-7 and TRBJ2-2; 8 nucleotides match TRBD1. This CDR3 region has 15 residues. Germline V lookup: CDR1 SSHAT, CDR2 FNYEAQ (reference sequence). The V segment lost 5 bases and the J segment 6 bases; nucleotides outside the gene matches: 8.

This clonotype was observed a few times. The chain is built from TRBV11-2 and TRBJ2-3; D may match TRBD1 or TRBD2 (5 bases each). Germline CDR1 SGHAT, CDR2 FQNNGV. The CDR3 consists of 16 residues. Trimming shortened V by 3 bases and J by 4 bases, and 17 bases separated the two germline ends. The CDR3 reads CASSLGSIGAPDTQYF. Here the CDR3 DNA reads TGTGCCAGCAGCTTGGGTTCTATCGGGGCCCCAGATACGCAGTATTTT.

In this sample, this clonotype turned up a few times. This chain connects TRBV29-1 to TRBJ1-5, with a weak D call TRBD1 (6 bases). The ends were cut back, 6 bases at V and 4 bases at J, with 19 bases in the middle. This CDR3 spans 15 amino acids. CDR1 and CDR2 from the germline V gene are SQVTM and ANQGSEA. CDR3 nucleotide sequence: TGCAGCGTCCAAGGGGGGGGAACGGGAAATCAGCCCCAGCATTTT. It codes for CSVQGGGTGNQPQHF.

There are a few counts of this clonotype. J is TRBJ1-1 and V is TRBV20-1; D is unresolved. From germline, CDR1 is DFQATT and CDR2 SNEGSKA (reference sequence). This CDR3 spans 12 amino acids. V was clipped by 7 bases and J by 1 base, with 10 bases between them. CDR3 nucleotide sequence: TGCAGTGTATTTCCCGAGAACACTGAAGCTTTCTTT. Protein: CSVFPENTEAFF.

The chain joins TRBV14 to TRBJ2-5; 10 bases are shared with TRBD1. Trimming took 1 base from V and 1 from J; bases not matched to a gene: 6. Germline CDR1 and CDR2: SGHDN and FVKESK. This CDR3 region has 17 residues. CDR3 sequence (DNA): TGTGCCAGCAGCCAAGGGATTTGGGACAGGGGCCAAGAGACCCAGTACTTC. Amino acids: CASSQGIWDRGQETQYF.

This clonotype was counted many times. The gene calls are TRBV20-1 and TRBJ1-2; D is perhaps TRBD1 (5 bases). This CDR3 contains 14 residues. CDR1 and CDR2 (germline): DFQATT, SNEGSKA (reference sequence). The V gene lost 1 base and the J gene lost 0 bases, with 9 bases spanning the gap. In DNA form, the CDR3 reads TGCAGTGCTAGAGCCAAGGGGCCTAACTATGGCTACACCTTC. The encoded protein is CSARAKGPNYGYTF.

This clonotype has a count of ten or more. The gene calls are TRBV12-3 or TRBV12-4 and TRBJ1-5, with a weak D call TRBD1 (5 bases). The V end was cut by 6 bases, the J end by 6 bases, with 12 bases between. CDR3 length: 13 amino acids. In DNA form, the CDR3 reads TGTGCCAGCAGCCAGGGAGAAGGTCAGCCCCAGCATTTT. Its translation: CASSQGEGQPQHF.

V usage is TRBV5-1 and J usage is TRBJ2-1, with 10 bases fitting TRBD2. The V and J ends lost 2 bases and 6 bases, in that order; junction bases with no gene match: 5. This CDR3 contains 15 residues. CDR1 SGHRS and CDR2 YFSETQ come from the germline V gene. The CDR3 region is CASSFERGGLNEQFF. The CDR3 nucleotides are TGCGCCAGCAGCTTCGAGCGGGGGGGCCTCAATGAGCAGTTCTTC.

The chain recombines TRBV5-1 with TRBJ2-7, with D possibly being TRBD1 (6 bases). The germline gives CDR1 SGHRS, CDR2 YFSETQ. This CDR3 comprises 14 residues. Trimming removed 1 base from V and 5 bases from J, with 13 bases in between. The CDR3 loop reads CASSLIPGENEQYF. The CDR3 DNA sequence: TGCGCCAGCAGCTTGATCCCAGGGGAAAACGAGCAGTACTTC.